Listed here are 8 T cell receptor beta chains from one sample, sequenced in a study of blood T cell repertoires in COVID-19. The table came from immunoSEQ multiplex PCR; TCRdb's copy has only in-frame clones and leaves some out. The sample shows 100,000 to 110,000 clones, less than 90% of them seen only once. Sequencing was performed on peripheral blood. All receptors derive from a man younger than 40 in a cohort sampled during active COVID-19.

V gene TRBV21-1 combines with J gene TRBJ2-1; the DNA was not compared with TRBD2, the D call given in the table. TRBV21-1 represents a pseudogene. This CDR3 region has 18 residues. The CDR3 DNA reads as TGTGCCAGCAGCAATCGGAGTTTGGATGGCTCCATTTTCAATGAGCAGTTCTTC. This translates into CASSNRSLDGSIFNEQFF.

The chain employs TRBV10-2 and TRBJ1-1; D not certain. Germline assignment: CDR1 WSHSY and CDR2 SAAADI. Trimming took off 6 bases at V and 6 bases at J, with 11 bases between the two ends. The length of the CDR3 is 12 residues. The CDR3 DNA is TGCGCCAGCAGCGTACAATTTTCTGAAGCTTTCTTT. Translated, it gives CASSVQFSEAFF.

CDR3 nucleotide sequence: TGTGCCAGCAGTTTCACACTAGCGGGGGAATACGAGCAGTACTTC. This gives the protein CASSFTLAGEYEQYF. The chain is built from TRBV28 and TRBJ2-7; 11 bases are shared with TRBD2. Germline trimming cut 3 bases from V and 4 bases from J; bases unmatched to any gene: 5. The germline gives CDR1 MDHEN, CDR2 SYDVKM. The CDR3 covers 15 residues.

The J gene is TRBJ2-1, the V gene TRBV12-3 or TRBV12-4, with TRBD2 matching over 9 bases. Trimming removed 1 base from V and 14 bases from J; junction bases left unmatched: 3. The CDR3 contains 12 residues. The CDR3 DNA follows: TGTGCCAGCAGTTTAGGGCGCGGGGGGGAGTTCTTC. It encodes CASSLGRGGEFF.

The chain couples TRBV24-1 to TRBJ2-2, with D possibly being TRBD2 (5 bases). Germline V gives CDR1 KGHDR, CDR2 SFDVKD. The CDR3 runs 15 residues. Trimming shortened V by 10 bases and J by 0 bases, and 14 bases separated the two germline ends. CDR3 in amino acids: CATSPGGANTGELFF. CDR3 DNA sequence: TGTGCCACTTCACCCGGAGGCGCGAACACCGGGGAGCTGTTTTTT.

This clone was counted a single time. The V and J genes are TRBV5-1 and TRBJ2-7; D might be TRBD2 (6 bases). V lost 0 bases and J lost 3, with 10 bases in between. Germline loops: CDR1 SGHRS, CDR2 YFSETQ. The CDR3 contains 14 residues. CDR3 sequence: CASSLDISGYEQYF. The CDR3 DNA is TGCGCCAGCAGCTTGGATATTAGCGGCTACGAGCAGTACTTC.

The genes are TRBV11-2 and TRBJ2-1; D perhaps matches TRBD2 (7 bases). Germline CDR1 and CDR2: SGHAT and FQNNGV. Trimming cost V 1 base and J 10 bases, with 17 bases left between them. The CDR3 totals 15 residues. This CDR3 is CASSLGGRGLSEQFF. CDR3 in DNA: TGTGCCAGCAGCTTAGGGGGGCGGGGGCTCTCCGAGCAGTTCTTC.

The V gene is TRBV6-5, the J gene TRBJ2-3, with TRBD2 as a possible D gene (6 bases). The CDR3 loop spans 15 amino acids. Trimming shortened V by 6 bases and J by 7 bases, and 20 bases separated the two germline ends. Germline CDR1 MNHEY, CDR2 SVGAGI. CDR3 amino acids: CASRALRGFHHTQYF. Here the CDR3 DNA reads TGTGCCAGCAGAGCGTTGCGGGGTTTCCACCATACGCAGTATTTT.